This T cell receptor beta chain came from a study of cytomegalovirus exposure and HLA in healthy donors. The overall study: Among the 400 or so donors who were genotyped, approximately 84% fell in the genetic ancestry cluster that is associated with self-reported Caucasian donors.

The table lists this clone with a count of one. Its antigen is not identified. Vbeta (60) and Jbeta (13) primers were used in the PCR. Sequencing used immunoSEQ multiplex PCR; TCRdb keeps in-frame clones, though not all of them. In the table there are approximately 150,000 clones, around 83% of which are singletons. The V gene's germline CDR1 is SGHNT and CDR2 YYREEE (reference sequence). Trimming at V came to 2 bases and at J to 5 bases, leaving 6 bases not matched to a gene. The CDR3 is 16 residues long. General study points: Rarity marked most TCR sequences, yet some public TCRs occurred in many donors.

This receptor was taken from a man between 50 and 59 years old in good health and CMV-seropositive. V gene TRBV5-4 combines with J gene TRBJ2-5, with 13 bases identical to TRBD2. The sample taken for sequencing was PBMCs. The CDR3 nucleotides read TGTGCCAGCAGCTTAGGGACTAGCGGGGTGTGGGAGACCCAGTACTTC. Protein sequence: CASSLGTSGVWETQYF.